The clone carrying this T cell receptor (beta chain) occurred once. Assay used: immunoSEQ multiplex PCR; TCRdb lists only in-frame clones, some missing. The sample records approximately 60,000 clones, about 93% being singletons. This sample is drawn from a study of T cell changes during pregnancy in multiple sclerosis. Germline assignment: CDR1 SGHDT and CDR2 YYEEEE. Trimming took 0 bases from V and 5 from J; bases not matched to a gene: 11. This CDR3 has 18 amino acids. The origin of this receptor is a female donor with multiple sclerosis, enrolled in a pregnancy study. The chain is built from TRBV5-6 and TRBJ2-5; TRBD1 agrees at 12 bases. The starting material was CD8+ T cells from peripheral blood mononuclear cells, obtained in the second trimester of pregnancy. The CDR3 DNA sequence: TGTGCCAGCAGCTTGGCCTTGGGACAGGGGGCTCGAGTCGAGACCCAGTACTTC. Translation gives CASSLALGQGARVETQYF.